This T cell receptor (beta chain) was identified during a study of T cell repertoires in cytomegalovirus infection (dated by TCRdb to the late 2010s). For the wider study: Recently identified HLA-C-restricted CMV epitopes, whose presentation resists viral immunomodulation, were targeted by peptide stimulations together with well-studied HLA-B-restricted epitopes. The HLA type of each donor mattered for the analysis, because public TCR beta signatures pointed to carriage of CMV infection along with the matching HLA type.

The paper as a whole reports these results and caveats: Carriers of CMV infection plus the relevant HLA type were discriminated by the cumulative frequency of public TCR beta family members in the study cohort and in an independent approximately 400-donor cohort. The ex vivo response was dominated by HLA-C-restricted CMV-specific TCR beta clonotypes, which also provided the single most frequent clonotype in two of eight donors.

The run used an Illumina HiSeq 1500. Starting from the raw public reads, TCRdb applied fastp trimming at Q25, assembled clones with MiXCR and retained in-frame beta chains. Rows with one shared CDR3 protein collapse into an entry with the most common genes and DNA. This sample comprises about 480,000 distinct CDR3 sequences, more than 30% of them detected only once. Under 20% of the sample rests with the top ten. From the cysteine up to the phenylalanine, the CDR3 has a length of 16 residues. CDR3 DNA is the only sequence kept; it has 48 bases, read in frame from the first base. According to the germline V gene, CDR1 reads MNHEY and CDR2 reads SVGAGI. The germline V and J ends show losses of 5 bases and 7 bases respectively, and no gene match explains 8 bases of the junction. Notes on this clonotype: The antigen this receptor binds is unknown. Within one base of it there is no much larger clone, and no base qualities were kept.

The treatment or condition label here, explained by the study, means: in vitro stimulation with specific CMV peptide epitopes to enrich CMV-specific T cells. The receptor was isolated from a human donor in good health (CMV status not recorded). Some clones in this sample may be carry-over from other donors' samples. Sequenced material: cultured PBMCs, taken from culture after CMV antigen stimulation. The chain employs TRBV6-5 and TRBJ2-2; TRBD2 agrees with 12 junctional bases. The CDR3 sequence is CASSRLAGGPGGELFF. The DNA sequence is given as TGTGCCAGCAGTCGCCTAGCGGGAGGGCCGGGCGGGGAGCTGTTTTTT.